This T cell receptor (beta chain) was sequenced for a study of response to subunit inactivated influenza vaccine (dated by TCRdb to the late 2010s). The study in broad terms: Deep quantitative profiling of the T cell receptor repertoire was used in the study to follow responses to a trivalent subunit inactivated influenza vaccine.

Library construction relied on RT-PCR. Sequencing was carried out with an Illumina HiSeq 2500. TCRdb applied fastp at Q25 and MiXCR to the public reads, then kept only in-frame beta chains. Rows are unified per CDR3 protein, each entry keeping the most common DNA and genes. The sample profile shows more than 500,000 distinct CDR3 sequences; roughly 12% of them were found once. Approximately 10% of the sample rests with the top ten. What the study reported, not specific to this receptor: The authors suggested that each seasonal influenza vaccination may recruit only a limited number of new T cells.

In this sample, this clonotype turned up a few times. Its antigen target is currently unknown. No much larger clone exists at a distance of one base, and base qualities are not known. The germline V gene sets CDR1 to SGHTA and CDR2 to FQGNSA. Its CDR3 holds 16 amino acids, cysteine through phenylalanine. Kept here is only the CDR3 DNA, which spans 48 bases and is read in frame from base 1. The junction shows trimming of 1 base on V and 12 bases on J, and the gene matches do not reach 12 bases of it. These data were likewise used in another study, on T cells expressing NK-cell markers. In that second paper, the authors write: TCR beta cDNA libraries were prepared using 5'RACE template switching, which introduced a universal primer site and unique molecular identifiers. Three sorted T-cell subsets (CD3+CD56+NKG2C+, CD3+CD56+NKG2C- and CD3+CD56-NKG2C+) from about 8 donors had their TCR beta-chain repertoires profiled. Of the eight sequenced donors, seven were found to be HCMV-seropositive and one was found to be HCMV-seronegative. To restrict sorting to alphabetaTCR-expressing T cells, an anti-gammadeltaTCR antibody was added in several experiments. In 5 to 7 donors, the dominant CD3+CD56+NKG2C+ clonotypes were found to rank among the top 10 CD8+ clonotypes and to make up 1.0-7.0% of CD8+ T cells. Those dominant clonotypes were again the most abundant among CD3+CD56-NKG2C+ cells in a few donors, at about 25-65%. It remained unclear whether the expanded NKG2C-expressing T cell clones were specific for HCMV antigens. The study sequenced eight donors, all healthy volunteers chosen at random: three men and five women. HCMV serostatus was determined by detecting HCMV-specific IgG in serum with a commercial ELISA kit. Ficoll density gradient centrifugation was used to isolate peripheral blood mononuclear cells from blood. For five to seven donors, unsorted PBMC were also used to sequence bulk peripheral blood T-cell repertoires. Priming for cDNA synthesis came from the TCR beta constant segment, and two successive PCR amplification steps followed. Illumina HiSeq 2000/2500, MiSeq or NextSeq was used to sequence libraries as 2 x 150 bp reads. MIGEC was used to demultiplex reads and group reads by UMI, and MiTCR was used to assemble and quantify clonotypes. To exclude erroneous sequences, any TCR cDNA sequence not supported by at least two reads was discarded. The tcR package was used for downstream repertoire analysis, with clonotypes matched between fractions based on CDR3 nucleotide sequence plus V segment. VDJmatch was used to annotate antigen specificity against VDJdb, with one amino acid substitution in CDR3 permitted.

The TCR sequence derives from a man in his forties or fifties who received an inactivated influenza vaccine. Donor details come from another sample of the same person, matched by shared clones. In this chain, TRBV7-2 is recombined with TRBJ2-1; 10 bases in the middle match TRBD2. The source was PBMCs from blood, collected on the day of vaccination. At the DNA level, the sequence is TGTGCCAGCAGCTTAGGTGCTCTAGCGGGGGCCAACGGGCAGTTCTTC. Translation gives CASSLGALAGANGQFF.